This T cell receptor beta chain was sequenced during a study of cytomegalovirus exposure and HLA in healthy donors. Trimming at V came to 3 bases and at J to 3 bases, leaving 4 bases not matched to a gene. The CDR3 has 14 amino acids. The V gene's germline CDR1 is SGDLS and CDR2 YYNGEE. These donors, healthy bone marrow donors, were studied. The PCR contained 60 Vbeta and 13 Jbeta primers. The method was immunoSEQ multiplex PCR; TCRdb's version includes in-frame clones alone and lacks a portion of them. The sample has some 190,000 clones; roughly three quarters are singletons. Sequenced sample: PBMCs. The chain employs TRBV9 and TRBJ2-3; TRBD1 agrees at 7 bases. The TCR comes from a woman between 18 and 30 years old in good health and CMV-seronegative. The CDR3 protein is CASSGAGGTDTQYF. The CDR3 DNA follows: TGTGCCAGCAGCGGAGCAGGGGGTACAGATACGCAGTATTTT.